One sample yielded the 25 T cell receptor beta chains listed below, sequenced in a study of OX40 agonist ivuxolimab in advanced cancers. Profiling relied on immunoSEQ multiplex PCR, and the TCRdb table lists in-frame clones only, not all of them. The sample includes roughly 100,000 clones, around nine tenths of them seen just once. The sequencing here drew on CD4+ or CD8+ T cells sorted from blood, taken in a trial of the OX40 agonist ivuxolimab. The receptors here all came from an adult with an advanced solid tumor such as melanoma, head and neck, liver or kidney cancer.

The V call is TRBV5-8, the J call TRBJ2-3, with 9 bases identical to TRBD2. This CDR3 is built from 14 residues. V gave up 3 bases and J gave up 5 bases; unmatched junction bases: 4. Germline values: CDR1 SGHTS, CDR2 YDEGEE. The CDR3 protein is CASSSPRGGDTQYF. The DNA for the CDR3 is TGTGCCAGCAGCTCGCCGCGGGGGGGAGATACGCAGTATTTT.

The chain recombines TRBV30 with TRBJ1-6; D ambiguous. The CDR3 is 14 residues long. Germline V gives CDR1 GTSNPN, CDR2 SVGIG (reference sequence). The germline V and J ends were trimmed by 3 bases and 7 bases, with 13 bases remaining between them. Written as DNA, the CDR3 is TGTGCCTGGAGCCCCAGGTTGGACAATTCACCCCTCCACTTT. Translated: CAWSPRLDNSPLHF.

This chain connects TRBV7-2 to TRBJ1-3, with unresolved D. Germline V gene sequence: CDR1 SGHTA, CDR2 FQGNSA. CDR3 length equals 15 residues. The ends were cut back, 5 bases at V and 3 bases at J, with 14 bases in the middle. CDR3 in DNA: TGTGCCAGCAGCACTTTGTGGGGAGGTGGAAACACCATATATTTT. Protein: CASSTLWGGGNTIYF.

The chain uses TRBV30 and TRBJ1-4, with TRBD1 matching 10 bases. The germline V gene encodes CDR1 GTSNPN and CDR2 SVGIG (reference sequence). The CDR3 runs to 14 residues. Germline trimming cut 5 bases from V and 4 bases from J; bases unmatched to any gene: 4. DNA of the CDR3: TGTGCCTGGGGGACAGGGGTCAATAATGAAAAACTGTTTTTT. The encoded protein is CAWGTGVNNEKLFF.

This chain joins TRBV29-1 and TRBJ1-6; D ambiguous. This CDR3 region has 14 residues. Per germline, CDR1 SQVTM and CDR2 ANQGSEA. Trimming took 6 bases from V and 5 from J, leaving 14 bases between them. The CDR3 protein is CSVPDCAHNSPLHF. The CDR3 region has the DNA TGCAGCGTACCGGACTGCGCCCATAATTCACCCCTCCACTTT. The whole variable domain, remainder taken from reference TRBV29-1 and TRBJ1-6, is SAVISQKPSRDICQRGTSLTIQCQVDSQVTMMFWYRQQPGQSLTLIATANQGSEATYESGFVIDKFPISRPNLTFSTLTVSNMSPEDSSIYLCSVPDCAHNSPLHFGNGTRLTVT.

This chain joins TRBV9 and TRBJ1-5, with 8 bases that match TRBD1. After removal of 6 bases from V and 0 bases from J, the junction contained 5 bases not matched to a gene. Germline CDR1 and CDR2: SGDLS and YYNGEE. The CDR3 consists of 15 residues. The CDR3 protein is CASNSQGVSNQPQHF. The CDR3 region has the DNA TGTGCCAGCAACTCACAGGGGGTTAGCAATCAGCCCCAGCATTTT.

This rearrangement joins TRBV28 to TRBJ1-5; the D gene is possibly TRBD1 (5 bases). The CDR3 length is 17 residues. Germline values: CDR1 MDHEN, CDR2 SYDVKM. Trimming stripped 3 bases from V and 3 bases from J, with 18 bases between. The CDR3 sequence: CASSFAQALANNQPQHF. In nucleotides, the CDR3 is TGTGCCAGCAGTTTTGCACAGGCATTGGCGAACAATCAGCCCCAGCATTTT.

V is TRBV2 and J is TRBJ1-1; D is perhaps TRBD1 (5 bases). The germline V gene has CDR1 SNHLY and CDR2 FYNNEI. V was trimmed by 7 bases and J by 0 bases, leaving 9 bases between them. The CDR3 spans 13 residues. The CDR3 DNA reads TGTGCCAGCATGAGGGACTTGAACACTGAAGCTTTCTTT. This sequence encodes CASMRDLNTEAFF.

This chain links TRBV18 with TRBJ2-5; D is possibly TRBD2 (6 bases). Trimming left V 3 bases short and J 5 bases short, with 19 bases between. The CDR3 has 16 amino acids. Germline V gene lookup returns CDR1 KGHSH and CDR2 LQKENI. CDR3 nucleotides: TGTGCCAGCTCACCGCCCGGAGGGGAGAAGGAGGAGACCCAGTACTTC. Protein: CASSPPGGEKEETQYF.

The genes are TRBV6-5 and TRBJ2-7; no firm D call. Trimming took off 6 bases at V and 5 bases at J, with 8 bases between the two ends. The CDR3 length is 11 residues. Germline V lookup: CDR1 MNHEY, CDR2 SVGAGI. The CDR3 here is CASSTEDEQYF. DNA for the CDR3: TGTGCCAGCAGCACCGAGGACGAGCAGTACTTC.

The chain has TRBV28 and TRBJ2-7; the match to TRBD1 covers 9 bases. In germline, CDR1 is MDHEN, CDR2 SYDVKM. The V gene end was trimmed by 8 bases and the J gene end by 4 bases; junction bases not matched to a gene: 12. This CDR3 region has 15 residues. CDR3 in amino acids: CASLGPGQGFYEQYF. CDR3 DNA sequence: TGTGCCAGCCTAGGACCAGGACAGGGGTTTTACGAGCAGTACTTC.

This clone was seen more than once but under ten times. The chain combines TRBV19 with TRBJ1-5, with 9 bases lining up with TRBD1. Germline loops: CDR1 LNHDA, CDR2 SQIVND (reference sequence). The CDR3 spans 14 residues. V was clipped by 6 bases and J by 7 bases; unmatched bases: 7. CDR3 protein: CASRDRGEGQPQHF. The CDR3 DNA sequence: TGTGCCAGTAGGGACAGGGGAGAGGGACAGCCCCAGCATTTT.

The chain has TRBV6-1 and TRBJ1-5, with D tentatively TRBD1 (5 bases). Germline V gene data show CDR1 as MNHNS and CDR2 as SASEGT. V lost 2 bases to trimming and J lost 1 base, with 15 bases between them. The length of the CDR3 is 17 residues. This CDR3 is CASSEPPGRTSNQPQHF. DNA for the CDR3: TGTGCCAGCAGTGAACCACCGGGACGGACGAGCAATCAGCCCCAGCATTTT.

This chain links TRBV7-2 with TRBJ1-6; 7 bases align to TRBD1. CDR3 length: 14 residues. The ends lost 5 bases at V and 7 bases at J; junction bases unmatched: 5. Germline-derived CDR1 and CDR2 are SGHTA and FQGNSA. CDR3 amino acids: CASSRQGGNSPLHF. CDR3 DNA sequence: TGTGCCAGCAGCCGACAGGGCGGAAATTCACCCCTCCACTTT.

This chain uses TRBV4-1 with TRBJ2-4; TRBD2 matches 10 bases. Germline values: CDR1 MGHRA, CDR2 YSYEKL. The CDR3 covers 18 residues. The junction had 10 bases not matched to a gene; V was cut back by 0 bases and J by 5 bases. The CDR3 region has the DNA TGCGCCAGCAGCCAAGATTCCCCCAGCGGGAGGGCCGAAAACATTCAGTACTTC. Protein sequence: CASSQDSPSGRAENIQYF.

The CDR3 is CASGAGDTQYF. DNA of the CDR3: TGTGCCAGCGGTGCGGGAGATACGCAGTATTTT. V and J are TRBV7-9 and TRBJ2-3; D may be TRBD2 (5 bases). The CDR3 has 11 residues. Per the germline V gene, CDR1 is SEHNR and CDR2 is FQNEAQ (reference sequence). Trimming shortened V by 8 bases and J by 5 bases, and 8 bases separated the two germline ends. Based on the CDR3 plus reference TRBV7-9 and TRBJ2-3, the full variable domain is DTGVSQNPRHKITKRGQNVTFRCDPISEHNRLYWYRQTLGQGPEFLTYFQNEAQLEKSRLLSDRFSAERPKGSFSTLEIQRTEQGDSAMYLCASGAGDTQYFGPGTRLTVL.

J is TRBJ2-5 and V is TRBV5-6; D is undetermined. This CDR3 region has 13 residues. In germline, CDR1 is SGHDT, CDR2 YYEEEE. Trimming pared 0 bases from V and 5 bases from J, leaving 8 bases between. CDR3 nucleotides: TGTGCCAGCAGCTTGGGCGCGGCGGAGACCCAGTACTTC. It specifies CASSLGAAETQYF. Complete variable domain (other parts from reference TRBV5-6 and TRBJ2-5): DAGVTQSPTHLIKTRGQQVTLRCSPKSGHDTVSWYQQALGQGPQFIFQYYEEEERQRGNFPDRFSGHQFPNYSSELNVNALLLGDSALYLCASSLGAAETQYFGPGTRLLVL.

This sequence joins TRBV5-1 and TRBJ2-7; D is uncertain. Germline V lookup: CDR1 SGHRS, CDR2 YFSETQ. V lost 0 bases and J 4 bases, leaving 8 bases between the germline ends. The CDR3 extends over 13 amino acids. Here the CDR3 reads CASSLGWTYEQYF. CDR3 sequence (DNA): TGCGCCAGCAGCTTGGGCTGGACGTACGAGCAGTACTTC.

V and J are TRBV19 and TRBJ1-5; D is perhaps TRBD1 (5 bases). The CDR3 is 14 residues long. The V end was cut by 5 bases, the J end by 2 bases, with 10 bases between. Germline V gene lookup returns CDR1 LNHDA and CDR2 SQIVND (reference sequence). The CDR3 bases are TGTGCCAGTAGTGGTGGGGGAGGCAATCAGCCCCAGCATTTT. Its protein product is CASSGGGGNQPQHF. The whole variable domain, remainder taken from reference TRBV19 and TRBJ1-5, is DGGITQSPKYLFRKEGQNVTLSCEQNLNHDAMYWYRQDPGQGLRLIYYSQIVNDFQKGDIAEGYSVSREKKESFPLTVTSAQKNPTAFYLCASSGGGGNQPQHFGDGTRLSIL.

Notes on this clone: This same CDR3 is encoded by further DNA sequences in the sample. The J gene is TRBJ2-7, the V gene TRBV9; D perhaps matches TRBD1 (5 bases). V was cut by 3 bases and J by 0 bases, with 10 bases left in between. This CDR3 comprises 14 residues. The V gene's germline CDR1 is SGDLS and CDR2 YYNGEE. CDR3 nucleotide sequence: TGTGCCAGCAGCGCTGACAGTTACTCCTACGAGCAGTACTTC. This sequence encodes CASSADSYSYEQYF.

V usage is TRBV6-1 and J usage is TRBJ2-1; TRBD2 is a possible D gene (5 bases). Germline lookup yields CDR1 MNHNS and CDR2 SASEGT. The CDR3 is 12 amino acids. Trimming stripped 2 bases from V and 14 bases from J, with 13 bases between. The CDR3 DNA sequence: TGTGCCAGCAGTGAAAAACGGGATCGAGAGTTCTTC. Its protein is CASSEKRDREFF.

The chain has TRBV2 and TRBJ2-5, with 8 bases lining up with TRBD2. Germline-derived CDR1 and CDR2 are SNHLY and FYNNEI. J lost 2 bases, V lost 6 bases, and 8 bases had no gene match. The CDR3 is 15 amino acids. The DNA of the CDR3 is TGTGCCAGCAGGGGAGTAGCGGGACGTCAAGAGACCCAGTACTTC. This gives the protein CASRGVAGRQETQYF. The full variable domain, its missing parts supplied by reference TRBV2 and TRBJ2-5, is EPEVTQTPSHQVTQMGQEVILRCVPISNHLYFYWYRQILGQKVEFLVSFYNNEISEKSEIFDDQFSVERPDGSNFTLKIRSTKLEDSAMYFCASRGVAGRQETQYFGPGTRLLVL.

The rearrangement uses TRBV5-4 and TRBJ2-1, with TRBD1 as a possible D gene (5 bases). V lost 0 bases and J lost 6, with 13 bases in between. Germline loops: CDR1 SGHNT, CDR2 YYREEE (reference sequence). The CDR3 consists of 15 residues. The CDR3 reads CASSLGQGGFNEQFF. The CDR3 bases are TGTGCCAGCAGCTTGGGGCAGGGTGGATTCAATGAGCAGTTCTTC.

The gene calls are TRBV21-1 and TRBJ2-7; the DNA was not used to check the table's D call, TRBD1. TRBV21-1 is recorded as a pseudogene. The CDR3 has 17 amino acids. The CDR3 DNA is TGTGCCAGCAGCAAATGGTGGGACAGGGAGGAAGCCTACGAGCAGTACTTC. It yields the protein CASSKWWDREEAYEQYF.

Notes on this clone: This sample also contains other DNA sequences that code for the same CDR3. The V and J genes are TRBV9 and TRBJ2-3; a possible D gene is TRBD2 (5 bases). CDR1 is SGDLS, CDR2 YYNGEE, per germline. The CDR3 has 14 residues. Trimming removed 0 bases at V and 4 bases at J, with 9 bases between. The CDR3 here is CASSVGGVPDTQYF. In DNA, the CDR3 is TGTGCCAGCAGCGTAGGGGGAGTCCCAGATACGCAGTATTTT.